This entry lists 21 T cell receptor beta chains sequenced from one sample in a study of response to subunit inactivated influenza vaccine. A single record per CDR3 protein comes from TCRdb applying MiXCR to the RT-PCR reads. This table has under 200,000 distinct CDR3 sequences, around 9.9% appearing once. The material was non-naive T cells sorted from PBMCs, obtained 40 to 50 days after vaccination. These receptor sequences come from a middle-aged man who received an inactivated influenza vaccine.

This clonotype was counted many times. V gene TRBV29-1 combines with J gene TRBJ1-2; TRBD1 might be the D (5 bases). Germline CDR1 and CDR2: SQVTM and ANQGSEA. The CDR3 consists of 13 residues. V was cut by 4 bases and J by 4 bases, with 13 bases left in between. The CDR3, as DNA: TGCAGCGTTGCCCGGGGGATGGGCTATGGCTACACCTTC. This sequence encodes CSVARGMGYGYTF.

This clonotype was counted at least ten times. The chain has TRBV25-1 and TRBJ1-2; D is ambiguous. The CDR3 spans 11 residues. The germline V gene has CDR1 MGHDK and CDR2 SYGVNS. V was shortened by 3 bases and J by 8 bases, with 7 bases between the two germline ends. The CDR3 DNA reads as TGTGCCAGCAGTGATGGGTGGGGCTACACCTTC. Protein product: CASSDGWGYTF.

This clonotype came up many times. This chain connects TRBV5-1 to TRBJ1-2; D is uncertain. Germline V gives CDR1 SGHRS, CDR2 YFSETQ. V was trimmed by 2 bases and J by 6 bases, leaving 8 bases between them. This CDR3 contains 12 residues. The CDR3 bases are TGCGCCAGCAGCTTCGGAGATGATGGCTACACCTTC. Translating gives CASSFGDDGYTF. The entire variable domain, with the rest obtained from reference TRBV5-1 and TRBJ1-2, is as follows: KAGVTQTPRYLIKTRGQQVTLSCSPISGHRSVSWYQQTPGQGLQFLFEYFSETQRNKGNFPGRFSGRQFSNSRSEMNVSTLELGDSALYLCASSFGDDGYTFGSGTRLTVV.

This clonotype showed up many times. The chain employs TRBV2 and TRBJ2-1, with D uncertain. With 5 bases removed from V and 0 bases from J, the gap between germline ends came to 11 bases. Germline lookup yields CDR1 SNHLY and CDR2 FYNNEI. The CDR3 totals 15 residues. Written as DNA, the CDR3 is TGTGCCAGCAGTTGGACCAGCTCCTCCTACAATGAGCAGTTCTTC. Protein sequence: CASSWTSSSYNEQFF.

The rearrangement uses TRBV7-3 and TRBJ2-3; 8 bases are a match to TRBD2. Per germline, CDR1 SGHTA and CDR2 FQGTGA. J gave up 6 bases and V 1 base, and 3 bases lay outside the gene matches. The CDR3 is 14 amino acids. In DNA, the CDR3 is TGTGCCAGCAGCTTAATGGGACTAGGGGATACGCAGTATTTT. It specifies CASSLMGLGDTQYF. The full variable domain, rest sourced from reference TRBV7-3 and TRBJ2-3, is GAGVSQTPSNKVTEKGKYVELRCDPISGHTALYWYRQSLGQGPEFLIYFQGTGAADDSGLPNDRFFAVRPEGSVSTLKIQRTERGDSAVYLCASSLMGLGDTQYFGPGTRLTVL.

This clonotype has a handful of counts. V usage is TRBV12-3 or TRBV12-4 and J usage is TRBJ1-1, with D tentatively TRBD1 (5 bases). Trimming pared 5 bases from V and 4 bases from J, leaving 17 bases between. The CDR3 has 15 residues. The CDR3 coding sequence is TGTGCCAGCAGTCCATCAGGCCGAGGGACCACTGAAGCTTTCTTT. Translating gives CASSPSGRGTTEAFF.

Here the CDR3 DNA reads TGTGCCAGTATGACAGGGGGGGGAGAGACCCAGTACTTC. Protein: CASMTGGGETQYF. This rearrangement joins TRBV19 to TRBJ2-5; 9 nucleotides match TRBD1. Germline values: CDR1 LNHDA, CDR2 SQIVND (reference sequence). This CDR3 has 13 amino acids. Trimming removed 7 bases from V and 4 bases from J; junction bases left unmatched: 4.

This clonotype appeared a few times. The V call is TRBV6-5, the J call TRBJ2-5; TRBD2 matches at 9 bases. Trimming removed 2 bases from V and 4 bases from J; junction bases left unmatched: 11. There are 17 residues in the CDR3. Germline V CDR1 and CDR2: MNHEY, SVGAGI. The CDR3 region is CASSYGWGSGSLETQYF. CDR3 DNA: TGTGCCAGCAGTTACGGTTGGGGTAGCGGGAGCCTAGAGACCCAGTACTTC.

The V call is TRBV4-3, the J call TRBJ2-1; perhaps TRBD2 as D (6 bases). Germline values: CDR1 LGHNA, CDR2 YSLEER. This CDR3 spans 14 amino acids. Trimming pared 0 bases from V and 8 bases from J, leaving 11 bases between. Written as DNA, the CDR3 is TGCGCCAGCAGCCAAGAGTCCCTAGCGCATGAGCAGTTCTTC. Protein sequence: CASSQESLAHEQFF.

This clonotype was detected only a few times. J is TRBJ1-6 and V is TRBV9, with D unclear. Trimming shortened V by 7 bases and J by 5 bases, and 4 bases separated the two germline ends. This CDR3 is 11 amino acids long. CDR1 and CDR2 (germline): SGDLS, YYNGEE. CDR3 DNA: TGTGCCAGCGGTAATAATTCACCCCTCCACTTT. Translation gives CASGNNSPLHF.

This clonotype was observed at least ten times. The chain carries TRBV4-2 and TRBJ2-5; no definite D call. The CDR3 runs to 15 residues. Trimming removed 0 bases from V and 2 bases from J, with 10 bases in between. Germline CDR1 and CDR2: LGHNA and YNFKEQ. CDR3 nucleotides: TGTGCCAGCAGCCAAGAGGTCCTAGGACAAGAGACCCAGTACTTC. This translates into CASSQEVLGQETQYF.

At least ten counts were recorded for this clonotype. This sequence joins TRBV7-2 and TRBJ2-6; D unresolved. Germline V gene sequence: CDR1 SGHTA, CDR2 FQGNSA. This CDR3 comprises 13 residues. V lost 5 bases to trimming and J lost 0 bases, with 2 bases between them. CDR3 region: CASSGSGANVLTF. The CDR3 DNA follows: TGTGCCAGCAGCGGCTCTGGGGCCAACGTCCTGACTTTC.

In this sample, this clonotype turned up many times. The CDR3 region is CSAPQRGGGNQPQHF. The DNA for the CDR3 is TGCAGTGCGCCTCAAAGAGGGGGAGGCAATCAGCCCCAGCATTTT. The rearrangement uses TRBV20-1 and TRBJ1-5; D is perhaps TRBD1 (6 bases). The ends were cut back, 6 bases at V and 2 bases at J, with 17 bases in the middle. In germline, CDR1 is DFQATT, CDR2 SNEGSKA (reference sequence). This CDR3 has 15 residues.

This clonotype has a count of ten or more. V gene TRBV29-1 combines with J gene TRBJ2-5; a weak D match, TRBD2 (7 bases). The CDR3 covers 14 residues. The germline V gene encodes CDR1 SQVTM and CDR2 ANQGSEA. V lost 2 bases to trimming and J lost 4 bases, with 14 bases between them. CDR3 region: CSVEWGGRGETQYF. DNA of the CDR3: TGCAGCGTTGAATGGGGGGGCCGGGGAGAGACCCAGTACTTC.

This clonotype was counted only a few times. This chain joins TRBV5-1 and TRBJ2-2, with D uncertain. Trimming took 2 bases from V and 11 from J, leaving 16 bases between them. The CDR3 totals 14 residues. From germline, CDR1 is SGHRS and CDR2 YFSETQ. The CDR3 nucleotides read TGCGCCAGCAGCTTAAATAGTATTACCGTAGAGCTGTTTTTT. This codes for CASSLNSITVELFF.

This clonotype was recorded a few times. This chain links TRBV3-1 with TRBJ2-1; 8 bases fit TRBD2. With 9 bases clipped from V and 0 bases from J, the junction kept 10 bases outside the gene matches. This CDR3 region has 16 residues. Per the germline V gene, CDR1 is LGHDT and CDR2 is YNNKEL (reference sequence). The CDR3 protein is CARSLSGGSSYNEQFF. CDR3 in DNA: TGTGCCAGATCCTTAAGCGGGGGATCCTCCTACAATGAGCAGTTCTTC.

This clonotype has just a few counts. The rearrangement links TRBV29-1 to TRBJ1-2; 8 nucleotides match TRBD1. CDR3 length: 13 residues. Trimming at V came to 7 bases and at J to 0 bases, leaving 4 bases not matched to a gene. Germline CDR1 and CDR2: SQVTM and ANQGSEA. The CDR3 is CSAGTGTNYGYTF. CDR3 nucleotides: TGCAGCGCCGGGACAGGTACTAACTATGGCTACACCTTC.

This chain uses TRBV4-3 with TRBJ2-1, with D unresolved. The CDR3 contains 13 residues. In germline, CDR1 is LGHNA, CDR2 YSLEER. V lost 0 bases and J lost 9, with 9 bases in between. The CDR3 sequence is CASSQEGLGEQFF. In DNA, the CDR3 is TGCGCCAGCAGCCAAGAGGGCCTGGGTGAGCAGTTCTTC.

The sample holds many counts of this clonotype. This rearrangement joins TRBV7-2 to TRBJ1-5; D not resolved. CDR3 length: 13 residues. Germline values: CDR1 SGHTA, CDR2 FQGNSA. Between the trimmed V and J ends, which lost 3 bases and 4 bases, there was a span of 7 bases. For the CDR3, the DNA is TGTGCCAGCAGCTTCTCGTCTAATCAGCCCCAGCATTTT. This translates into CASSFSSNQPQHF.

This clonotype was picked up a small number of times. V is TRBV6-1 and J is TRBJ2-1; TRBD2 aligns across 9 bases. Germline values: CDR1 MNHNS, CDR2 SASEGT. The trim removed 2 bases at V and 5 bases at J, leaving 4 bases unmatched. The CDR3 has 15 residues. CDR3 sequence: CASSEPGLADNEQFF. The CDR3 DNA is TGTGCCAGCAGTGAACCGGGACTAGCTGACAATGAGCAGTTCTTC.

This clonotype was counted at least ten times. The chain couples TRBV29-1 to TRBJ2-1; maybe TRBD1 (6 bases). This CDR3 is 13 amino acids long. Trimming took off 7 bases at V and 1 base at J, with 11 bases between the two ends. The germline V gene has CDR1 SQVTM and CDR2 ANQGSEA. CDR3 DNA sequence: TGCAGCGCCGCGGACAGTTCCTACAATGAGCAGTTCTTC. As protein: CSAADSSYNEQFF.